A single sample is the source of the 25 T cell receptor beta chains below, sequenced in a study of blood T cell repertoires in COVID-19. The method was immunoSEQ multiplex PCR; TCRdb's version includes in-frame clones alone and lacks a portion of them. The sample has approximately 97,000 clones; 87% are singletons. The source material was peripheral blood. All receptors come from a middle-aged man with active COVID-19.

This chain links TRBV6-5 with TRBJ2-7, with D possibly being TRBD2 (5 bases). This CDR3 contains 14 residues. Trimming removed 7 bases at V and 5 bases at J, with 18 bases between. Germline V CDR1 and CDR2: MNHEY, SVGAGI. The CDR3 coding sequence is TGTGCCAGCACAAGAGGGCCCCGTGGGAACGAGCAGTACTTC. It encodes CASTRGPRGNEQYF.

This clone has a count of ten or more. CDR3 sequence: CASSEATGSWQPQHF. CDR3 DNA: TGTGCCAGCAGTGAAGCTACGGGTTCGTGGCAGCCCCAGCATTTT. The rearrangement joins TRBV6-1 to TRBJ1-5; D unclear. The CDR3 contains 15 residues. Trimming removed 0 bases from V and 7 bases from J, with 13 bases in between. The germline CDR1 and CDR2 sequences are MNHNS and SASEGT.

This rearrangement joins TRBV12-5 to TRBJ1-1, with a tentative D call TRBD1 (5 bases). V lost 1 base and J 0 bases, leaving 6 bases between the germline ends. The germline V gene has CDR1 LGHNT and CDR2 FRNRAP. The CDR3 is 14 amino acids. CDR3 bases: TGTGCTAGTGGTTTGGGACAGTTGAACACTGAAGCTTTCTTT. Protein sequence: CASGLGQLNTEAFF. Full variable domain (remainder filled in from reference TRBV12-5 and TRBJ1-1): DARVTQTPRHKVTEMGQEVTMRCQPILGHNTVFWYRQTMMQGLELLAYFRNRAPLDDSGMPKDRFSAEMPDATLATLKIQPSEPRDSAVYFCASGLGQLNTEAFFGQGTRLTVV.

The CDR3 DNA follows: TGCGCCAGCAGCTCCGGGGGGGCCCAAGAGACCCAGTACTTC. Amino acids: CASSSGGAQETQYF. The chain links TRBV5-1 to TRBJ2-5; 8 nucleotides line up with TRBD2. Unmatched junction bases numbered 2, after V lost 3 bases and J lost 1 base. The CDR3 has 14 residues. CDR1 is SGHRS and CDR2 is YFSETQ in the germline V gene.

Only a few counts were recorded for this clone. The chain is built from TRBV4-2 and TRBJ2-7; possible D gene TRBD2, 8 bases. V was pared by 1 base and J by 2 bases, with 12 bases between. This CDR3 has 15 residues. Germline CDR1 LGHNA, CDR2 YNFKEQ. In nucleotides, the CDR3 is TGTGCCAGCAGCCAAGTAGCGGGACAGCCCTACGAGCAGTACTTC. It yields the protein CASSQVAGQPYEQYF.

This clone appeared a single time. This rearrangement joins TRBV18 to TRBJ1-1; D might be TRBD1 (5 bases). There are 15 residues in the CDR3. With 5 bases removed from V and 3 bases from J, the gap between germline ends came to 16 bases. Per germline, CDR1 KGHSH and CDR2 LQKENI. The CDR3 loop reads CASSALNRLHTEAFF. In DNA form, the CDR3 reads TGTGCCAGCTCAGCACTCAACAGGTTGCACACTGAAGCTTTCTTT. The full variable domain, its missing parts supplied by reference TRBV18 and TRBJ1-1, is NAGVMQNPRHLVRRRGQEARLRCSPMKGHSHVYWYRQLPEEGLKFMVYLQKENIIDESGMPKERFSAEFPKEGPSILRIQQVVRGDSAAYFCASSALNRLHTEAFFGQGTRLTVV.

The chain has TRBV15 and TRBJ2-1, with D possibly matching TRBD1 (5 bases). Germline V CDR1 and CDR2: LNHNV, YYDKDF (reference sequence). This CDR3 region has 14 residues. Trimming took off 5 bases at V and 8 bases at J, with 16 bases between the two ends. The CDR3 is CATSGPFGADEQFF. The CDR3 DNA reads TGTGCCACCAGCGGACCTTTTGGGGCGGATGAGCAGTTCTTC. Combining the CDR3 with reference TRBV15 and TRBJ2-1 gives the whole variable domain DAMVIQNPRYQVTQFGKPVTLSCSQTLNHNVMYWYQQKSSQAPKLLFHYYDKDFNNEADTPDNFQSRRPNTSFCFLDIRSPGLGDTAMYLCATSGPFGADEQFFGPGTRLTVL.

The chain joins TRBV4-2 to TRBJ1-5, with a tentative D call TRBD1 (5 bases). Trimming removed 2 bases from V and 4 bases from J, with 12 bases in between. Germline V lookup: CDR1 LGHNA, CDR2 YNFKEQ. The CDR3 loop spans 15 amino acids. The chain's CDR3 is CASSQSDSQNQPQHF. The CDR3 nucleotides read TGTGCCAGCAGCCAATCCGACAGCCAAAATCAGCCCCAGCATTTT.

This chain joins TRBV7-9 and TRBJ1-1; the D gene is possibly TRBD1 (6 bases). Germline CDR1 and CDR2: SEHNR and FQNEAQ (reference sequence). The CDR3 contains 14 residues. The germline V and J ends were trimmed by 0 bases and 6 bases, with 11 bases remaining between them. The CDR3 loop is CASSLARSGAEAFF. CDR3 nucleotides: TGTGCCAGCAGCTTAGCGCGGTCAGGGGCTGAAGCTTTCTTT.

The chain recombines TRBV15 with TRBJ2-7; tentatively, D is TRBD2 (8 bases). The CDR3 sequence is 17 residues long. Germline assignment: CDR1 LNHNV and CDR2 YYDKDF (reference sequence). The V end was cut by 0 bases, the J end by 3 bases, with 18 bases between. The CDR3 DNA reads TGTGCCACCAGCAGAGATTCGGGAGGGGGCAAAATCTACGAGCAGTACTTC. It specifies CATSRDSGGGKIYEQYF.

The rearrangement links TRBV23-1 to TRBJ1-6; tentatively, D is TRBD1 (5 bases). TRBV23-1 counts as an open reading frame of uncertain function. V shed 8 bases and J shed 9 bases, with 26 bases lying between them. This CDR3 has 17 residues. The CDR3 sequence is CASPSYNAGGLISPLHF. Here the CDR3 DNA reads TGCGCCAGCCCATCCTACAATGCGGGGGGTTTAATTTCACCCCTCCACTTT.

The rearrangement uses TRBV10-3 and TRBJ2-5; 8 bases align to TRBD1. The germline V gene has CDR1 ENHRY and CDR2 SYGVKD. The CDR3 spans 12 residues. Germline trimming cut 10 bases from V and 5 bases from J; bases unmatched to any gene: 6. The CDR3 DNA sequence: TGTGCCACTACTCAGGGGGCGGAGACCCAGTACTTC. It translates to CATTQGAETQYF.

The chain carries TRBV7-9 and TRBJ2-5, with D perhaps TRBD1 (6 bases). Deletions cut 2 bases from V and 0 bases from J, with 13 bases between. Per germline, CDR1 SEHNR and CDR2 FQNEAQ (reference sequence). The CDR3 runs to 16 residues. The CDR3 loop reads CASSLTGTRYQETQYF. The DNA of the CDR3 is TGTGCCAGCAGCTTAACCGGGACAAGGTACCAAGAGACCCAGTACTTC. Filled out from reference TRBV7-9 and TRBJ2-5, the complete variable domain reads DTGVSQNPRHKITKRGQNVTFRCDPISEHNRLYWYRQTLGQGPEFLTYFQNEAQLEKSRLLSDRFSAERPKGSFSTLEIQRTEQGDSAMYLCASSLTGTRYQETQYFGPGTRLLVL.

The chain couples TRBV6-5 to TRBJ2-7; 8 positions match TRBD1. The V and J ends lost 4 bases and 0 bases, in that order; junction bases with no gene match: 2. Germline V CDR1 and CDR2: MNHEY, SVGAGI. The CDR3 is made up of 14 amino acids. The CDR3 DNA reads TGTGCCAGCAGTTGGGACAGGAGCTCCTACGAGCAGTACTTC. This codes for CASSWDRSSYEQYF.

The chain couples TRBV4-1 to TRBJ1-1; 11 bases map to TRBD1. CDR1 and CDR2 (germline): MGHRA, YSYEKL. V trimming: 3 bases; J trimming: 11 bases; junction bases outside the gene matches: 5. This CDR3 region has 13 residues. The CDR3 region is CASSHGQGAAAFF. The CDR3 DNA reads as TGCGCCAGCAGCCATGGACAGGGGGCGGCCGCTTTCTTT.

The chain joins TRBV15 to TRBJ2-7; D might be TRBD2 (6 bases). The CDR3 consists of 14 residues. V was cut by 3 bases and J by 0 bases, with 9 bases left in between. Germline CDR1 and CDR2: LNHNV and YYDKDF (reference sequence). The CDR3 loop is CATSRGGSSYEQYF. Written as DNA, the CDR3 is TGTGCCACCAGCAGGGGGGGTAGCTCCTACGAGCAGTACTTC.

This clone appeared once. This sequence joins TRBV9 and TRBJ1-5, with D unresolved. The V gene's germline CDR1 is SGDLS and CDR2 YYNGEE. This CDR3 is built from 15 residues. Trimming cost V 4 bases and J 4 bases, with 15 bases left between them. The CDR3 spells CASSPNTGKNQPQHF. Written as DNA, the CDR3 is TGTGCCAGCAGCCCGAACACGGGAAAGAATCAGCCCCAGCATTTT.

The J gene is TRBJ2-3, the V gene TRBV6-1, with D possibly TRBD2 on 5 matching bases. CDR1 is MNHNS and CDR2 is SASEGT in the germline V gene. This CDR3 region has 16 residues. V was pared by 1 base and J by 6 bases, with 17 bases between. The CDR3 here is CASSEGGVPGRDTQYF. The CDR3 nucleotides are TGTGCCAGCAGTGAAGGGGGAGTACCTGGGCGGGATACGCAGTATTTT.

The rearrangement links TRBV29-1 to TRBJ2-7; 9 bases fit TRBD1. Germline values: CDR1 SQVTM, CDR2 ANQGSEA. This CDR3 is 13 amino acids long. Germline trimming cut 5 bases from V and 2 bases from J; bases unmatched to any gene: 4. The CDR3 DNA is TGCAGCGTTCCGGGACAGGGTACCTACGAGCAGTACTTC. Protein product: CSVPGQGTYEQYF.

The chain is built from TRBV6-5 and TRBJ1-2; no firm D call. The CDR3 has 15 residues. From germline, CDR1 is MNHEY and CDR2 SVGAGI. Trimming pared 0 bases from V and 5 bases from J, leaving 13 bases between. Here the CDR3 DNA reads TGTGCCAGCAGTTACTCGCGTACCCACCCGTATGGCTACACCTTC. Protein sequence: CASSYSRTHPYGYTF.

This chain uses TRBV11-2 with TRBJ2-1; 10 bases map to TRBD2. From germline, CDR1 is SGHAT and CDR2 FQNNGV. There are 15 residues in the CDR3. With V trimmed by 6 bases and J by 6 bases, 8 bases remained unmatched. CDR3 region: CASRPRLAGVNEQFF. The CDR3 DNA follows: TGTGCCAGCAGACCGCGGCTAGCGGGGGTCAATGAGCAGTTCTTC.

The chain combines TRBV20-1 with TRBJ2-7; TRBD1 is a possible D gene (6 bases). CDR3 length equals 11 residues. CDR1 is DFQATT, CDR2 SNEGSKA, per germline (reference sequence). The CDR3 sequence is CSGQTPYEQYF. The CDR3 region has the DNA TGCTCAGGACAGACCCCGTACGAGCAGTACTTC.

The V gene is TRBV25-1, the J gene TRBJ2-7, with D maybe TRBD2 (6 bases). This CDR3 is built from 14 residues. The germline V gene encodes CDR1 MGHDK and CDR2 SYGVNS. Trimming left V 6 bases short and J 3 bases short, with 15 bases between. CDR3 sequence: CASRSPGLVYEQYF. In DNA, the CDR3 is TGTGCCAGCAGATCCCCGGGACTTGTCTACGAGCAGTACTTC.

The V gene is TRBV6-2 or TRBV6-3, the J gene TRBJ2-6; D might be TRBD1 (5 bases). V was pared by 2 bases and J by 0 bases, with 5 bases between. Germline CDR1 and CDR2: MNHEY and SVGEGT. The CDR3 sequence is 15 residues long. As DNA, the CDR3 is TGTGCCAGCAGTTACGACAGCTCTGGGGCCAACGTCCTGACTTTC. Its protein product is CASSYDSSGANVLTF.

CDR3 region: CASSSPGAGELFF. The CDR3 DNA reads TGTGCCAGCAGTTCCCCCGGAGCCGGGGAGCTGTTTTTT. The rearrangement links TRBV6-5 to TRBJ2-2; D is uncertain. Per the germline V gene, CDR1 is MNHEY and CDR2 is SVGAGI. V dropped 4 bases and J dropped 6 bases, with 9 bases sitting between them. The CDR3 sequence is 13 residues long.